These T cell receptor beta chains were read from a single sample in a study of blood T cell repertoires in COVID-19. Method: immunoSEQ multiplex PCR; TCRdb's copy keeps in-frame clones and lacks some. The sample includes under 80,000 clones, roughly four fifths of them seen just once. Specimen: peripheral blood. The source is an elderly man with acute or convalescent COVID-19. CDR3s include the opening cysteine and the closing phenylalanine or tryptophan. A D gene is named only where the DNA matches it firmly. Expanded clones are given a class, and other clones once, few, many or no size at all.

NA,TRBV19,TRBJ1-1,few,CASSIRESTEAFF,TGTGCCAGTAGTATTCGGGAGAGCACTGAAGCTTTCTTT
TRBD2,TRBV7-6,TRBJ2-5,NA,CASSPLAGERSETQYF,TGTGCCAGCAGCCCGTTAGCGGGGGAGAGGTCAGAGACCCAGTACTTC
NA,TRBV10-3,TRBJ1-5,NA,CAISESGNNQPQHF,TGTGCCATCAGTGAGTCGGGCAACAATCAGCCCCAGCATTTT
NA,TRBV7-2,TRBJ1-4,NA,CASSLNRALREKLFF,TGTGCCAGCAGCTTAAACAGGGCATTGCGAGAAAAACTGTTTTTT
TRBD1,TRBV18,TRBJ1-1,NA,CASSYRTGWDTEAFF,TGTGCCAGCTCATACCGGACAGGGTGGGACACTGAAGCTTTCTTT
NA,TRBV25-1,TRBJ2-7,NA,CASSGLSAGGMKAYEQYF,TGTGCCAGCAGTGGGCTATCCGCCGGCGGAATGAAAGCCTACGAGCAGTACTTC
NA,TRBV10-2,TRBJ1-5,NA,CASSELGASNQPQHF,TGCGCCAGCAGTGAGCTGGGGGCTAGTAATCAGCCCCAGCATTTT
TRBD2,TRBV7-2,TRBJ2-1,few,CASSLASGGMGNEQFF,TGTGCCAGCAGCTTAGCGTCGGGAGGGATGGGCAATGAGCAGTTCTTC
TRBD1,TRBV9,TRBJ2-1,few,CASSELRQGRNEQFF,TGTGCCAGCAGCGAGTTGAGACAGGGAAGGAATGAGCAGTTCTTC
TRBD2,TRBV6-2/TRBV6-3,TRBJ2-3,large,CASSTTSGGGADTQYF,TGTGCCAGCAGTACGACTAGCGGGGGGGGCGCAGATACGCAGTATTTT
NA,TRBV29-1,TRBJ2-5,NA,CSVEVQPETQYF,TGCAGCGTTGAAGTACAGCCAGAGACCCAGTACTTC
NA,TRBV6-5,TRBJ1-4,NA,CASRSKIIQEKLFF,TGTGCCAGCAGATCGAAAATAATTCAGGAAAAACTGTTTTTT
TRBD1,TRBV3-1/TRBV3-2,TRBJ2-7,NA,CASSQAKGAHEQYF,TGTGCCAGCAGCCAAGCAAAGGGGGCCCACGAGCAGTACTTC
TRBD2,TRBV4-1,TRBJ2-7,NA,CASSQDRLAGVREQYF,TGCGCCAGCAGCCAAGATAGACTAGCGGGAGTTCGAGAGCAGTACTTC
NA,TRBV19,TRBJ2-4,few,CASSISGILAKNIQYF,TGTGCCAGTAGTATTAGCGGTATCTTAGCCAAAAACATTCAGTACTTC
NA,TRBV3-1/TRBV3-2,TRBJ2-1,NA,CASSQSPGSYNEQFF,TGTGCCAGCAGCCAGTCTCCAGGCTCCTACAATGAGCAGTTCTTC
NA,TRBV6-4,TRBJ2-2,NA,CASSGAGGELFF,TGTGCCAGCAGTGGGGCCGGCGGGGAGCTGTTTTTT
TRBD1,TRBV9,TRBJ2-1,NA,CASSVAQGVSYNEQFF,TGTGCCAGCAGCGTAGCTCAGGGGGTATCCTACAATGAGCAGTTCTTC
TRBD2,TRBV19,TRBJ2-1,NA,CASTTSGGHNEQFF,TGTGCCAGTACCACTAGCGGGGGACACAATGAGCAGTTCTTC
TRBD2,TRBV6-2/TRBV6-3,TRBJ2-7,NA,CASSGLAGGLSEQYF,TGTGCCAGCAGCGGACTAGCGGGAGGTCTAAGCGAGCAGTACTTC
TRBD1,TRBV29-1,TRBJ2-7,NA,CSVVRDRGSHEQYF,TGCAGCGTTGTGCGGGACAGGGGATCCCACGAGCAGTACTTC
TRBD1,TRBV19,TRBJ2-7,few,CASSLARDRPDYEQYF,TGTGCCAGTAGTCTGGCTCGGGACAGACCTGACTACGAGCAGTACTTC
NA,TRBV5-1,TRBJ1-1,NA,CASSTGSMNTEAFF,TGCGCCAGCAGCACGGGTTCCATGAACACTGAAGCTTTCTTT
TRBD1,TRBV15,TRBJ2-2,NA,CATSRDRGGTGELFF,TGTGCCACCAGCAGGGACAGGGGAGGGACCGGGGAGCTGTTTTTT
TRBD1,TRBV29-1,TRBJ2-1,NA,CSAERGLGNEQFF,TGCAGCGCTGAGAGGGGGCTCGGGAATGAGCAGTTCTTC
TRBD2,TRBV6-4,TRBJ2-1,NA,CASKQLAGGDEQFF,TGTGCCAGCAAGCAACTAGCGGGAGGGGATGAGCAGTTCTTC
NA,TRBV3-1/TRBV3-2,TRBJ1-3,NA,CASSDRDFSSGNTIYF,TGTGCCAGCAGCGATCGGGACTTCTCCTCTGGAAACACCATATATTTT
TRBD2,TRBV3-1/TRBV3-2,TRBJ2-4,NA,CASSQDEAGVNIQYF,TGTGCCAGCAGCCAAGATGAGGCGGGAGTCAACATTCAGTACTTC
TRBD1,TRBV4-1,TRBJ1-1,NA,CASSLQGAGNTEAFF,TGCGCCAGCAGCCTACAGGGGGCCGGAAACACTGAAGCTTTCTTT
NA,TRBV19,TRBJ2-1,NA,CASSISLIGGPSYNEQFF,TGTGCCAGTAGTATCTCCCTGATTGGGGGCCCCTCCTACAATGAGCAGTTCTTC
NA,TRBV18,TRBJ2-3,NA,CASSEGTDTQYF,TGTGCCAGCTCGGAGGGCACAGATACGCAGTATTTT
TRBD2,TRBV3-1/TRBV3-2,TRBJ2-3,once,CASSQEGGGRSDTQYF,TGTGCCAGCAGCCAAGAGGGGGGGGGAAGGTCAGATACGCAGTATTTT
TRBD1,TRBV5-1,TRBJ1-1,few,CASSSGTARGGTEAFF,TGCGCCAGCAGCTCCGGGACAGCAAGAGGTGGCACTGAAGCTTTCTTT